Shown below are 24 T cell receptor beta chains from a single sample sequenced in a study of blood T cell repertoires in COVID-19. Here immunoSEQ multiplex PCR was the method, and the copy in TCRdb shows in-frame clones only, minus some. The sample contains fewer than 250,000 clones, over 75% of which appear only once. The source material was peripheral blood. The receptors were sampled from a middle-aged woman with acute or convalescent COVID-19.

This clone has just a few counts. The gene calls are TRBV3-1 (or the pseudogene TRBV3-2) and TRBJ1-1, with D possibly TRBD1 on 6 matching bases. Per the germline V gene, CDR1 is LGHDT and CDR2 is YNNKEL (reference sequence). Between the trimmed V and J ends, which lost 4 bases and 4 bases, there was a span of 13 bases. This CDR3 has 14 residues. DNA of the CDR3: TGTGCCAGCAGCCTAGGGGAAGGGGGCACTGAAGCTTTCTTT. This sequence encodes CASSLGEGGTEAFF.

The rearrangement uses TRBV5-1 and TRBJ2-2, with TRBD2 matching 10 bases. Looked up from germline, CDR1 is SGHRS and CDR2 is YFSETQ. The CDR3 consists of 18 residues. V was clipped by 2 bases and J by 2 bases; unmatched bases: 9. CDR3 amino acids: CASSFNLLAGANTGELFF. For the CDR3, the DNA is TGCGCCAGCAGCTTCAATCTGCTAGCGGGGGCCAACACCGGGGAGCTGTTTTTT.

The chain combines TRBV30 with TRBJ2-3; D is perhaps TRBD2 (7 bases). CDR1 GTSNPN and CDR2 SVGIG come from the germline V gene (reference sequence). The CDR3 is made up of 13 amino acids. V shed 8 bases and J shed 4 bases, with 16 bases lying between them. The CDR3 sequence is CAVAGAGADTQYF. The CDR3 DNA is TGTGCCGTCGCGGGGGCGGGAGCAGATACGCAGTATTTT.

The chain carries TRBV19 and TRBJ1-1; D remains unclear. The CDR3 runs 13 residues. The germline gives CDR1 LNHDA, CDR2 SQIVND (reference sequence). Trimming removed 3 bases from V and 4 bases from J, with 9 bases in between. The CDR3 region has the DNA TGTGCCAGTAGTATCCTACGGGGCACTGAAGCTTTCTTT. Translating gives CASSILRGTEAFF.

The CDR3 spells CASSRLRDKNSPLHF. The CDR3 bases are TGTGCCAGTAGTAGACTCCGGGACAAGAATTCACCCCTCCACTTT. The chain couples TRBV19 to TRBJ1-6; D is possibly TRBD1 (6 bases). The CDR3 totals 15 residues. Germline V gene data show CDR1 as LNHDA and CDR2 as SQIVND (reference sequence). Trimming pared 4 bases from V and 7 bases from J, leaving 14 bases between. Together with reference TRBV19 and TRBJ1-6, the CDR3 gives the full variable domain: DGGITQSPKYLFRKEGQNVTLSCEQNLNHDAMYWYRQDPGQGLRLIYYSQIVNDFQKGDIAEGYSVSREKKESFPLTVTSAQKNPTAFYLCASSRLRDKNSPLHFGNGTRLTVT.

V is TRBV6-5 and J is TRBJ2-7, with D maybe TRBD2 (5 bases). V shed 10 bases and J shed 3 bases, with 7 bases lying between them. The germline V gene has CDR1 MNHEY and CDR2 SVGAGI. The CDR3 spans 10 residues. In DNA form, the CDR3 reads TGTGCCATCCGGGACTACGAGCAGTACGTC. Translation: CAIRDYEQYV.

The J gene is TRBJ1-3, the V gene TRBV18; 8 positions match TRBD1. Germline-derived CDR1 and CDR2 are KGHSH and LQKENI. This CDR3 contains 17 residues. J lost 0 bases, V lost 2 bases, and 6 bases had no gene match. In nucleotides, the CDR3 is TGTGCCAGCTCACCAAACCCCGGGACAGGCTCTGGAAACACCATATATTTT. This encodes CASSPNPGTGSGNTIYF. The full variable domain, completed using reference TRBV18 and TRBJ1-3, is NAGVMQNPRHLVRRRGQEARLRCSPMKGHSHVYWYRQLPEEGLKFMVYLQKENIIDESGMPKERFSAEFPKEGPSILRIQQVVRGDSAAYFCASSPNPGTGSGNTIYFGEGSWLTVV.

V usage is TRBV21-1 and J usage is TRBJ2-4; the tabulated D call, TRBD1, remains unverified against the DNA. TRBV21-1 counts as a pseudogene. CDR3 length: 17 amino acids. The CDR3 protein is CASSPRTGLLAKNIQYF. DNA for the CDR3: TGTGCCAGCAGCCCCCGGACAGGCCTTTTAGCCAAAAACATTCAGTACTTC.

This clone was recorded once. The CDR3 sequence: CASSSTRRGVREAFF. The CDR3, as DNA: TGTGCCAGCAGTTCTACTCGCAGGGGGGTCCGTGAAGCTTTCTTT. The chain joins TRBV28 to TRBJ1-1, with 7 nucleotides matching TRBD1. The CDR3 spans 15 residues. Germline V lookup: CDR1 MDHEN, CDR2 SYDVKM. After removal of 4 bases from V and 7 bases from J, the junction contained 12 bases not matched to a gene.

The chain employs TRBV7-2 and TRBJ1-2; 8 nucleotides align to TRBD1. The CDR3 has 16 amino acids. Germline CDR1 is SGHTA and CDR2 is FQGNSA. The V gene end was trimmed by 3 bases and the J gene end by 2 bases; junction bases not matched to a gene: 8. For the CDR3, the DNA is TGTGCCAGCAGCTTCCTGACAGGGGAGTCCAACTATGGCTACACCTTC. This translates into CASSFLTGESNYGYTF.

This chain uses TRBV3-1 (or the pseudogene TRBV3-2) with TRBJ1-1, with a possible D match to TRBD1 (5 bases). This CDR3 has 14 residues. CDR1 and CDR2 from the germline V gene are LGHDT and YNNKEL (reference sequence). Trimming left V 1 base short and J 2 bases short, with 8 bases between. Here the CDR3 reads CASSQGTYNTEAFF. The CDR3, as DNA: TGTGCCAGCAGCCAAGGGACATACAACACTGAAGCTTTCTTT.

The chain carries TRBV14 and TRBJ1-2; a weak D match, TRBD1 (5 bases). This CDR3 contains 15 residues. V lost 1 base and J lost 2, with 11 bases in between. CDR1 and CDR2 (germline): SGHDN, FVKESK. The CDR3 DNA reads TGTGCCAGCAGCCAAGTAATGGGGGGGAACTATGGCTACACCTTC. Translating gives CASSQVMGGNYGYTF.

This chain joins TRBV12-5 and TRBJ1-1; D remains unclear. Trimming removed 0 bases at V and 1 base at J, with 9 bases between. Per germline, CDR1 LGHNT and CDR2 FRNRAP. The CDR3 is 15 amino acids. CDR3 protein: CASGLVYGGNTEAFF. For the CDR3, the DNA is TGTGCTAGTGGTTTGGTATATGGCGGGAACACTGAAGCTTTCTTT.

J is TRBJ2-5 and V is TRBV23-1, with TRBD1 matching over 7 bases. TRBV23-1 is an open reading frame, and its role is uncertain. The CDR3 totals 17 residues. V lost 3 bases and J lost 2; bases outside the gene matches: 12. CDR3 sequence: CASSHLHQGDLQETQYF. The CDR3 DNA is TGCGCCAGCAGTCACCTCCACCAGGGGGATTTGCAAGAGACCCAGTACTTC.

V gene TRBV6-4 combines with J gene TRBJ1-2, with 8 nucleotides matching TRBD1. V lost 4 bases, J lost 10 bases, and 8 bases stayed unmatched. The germline gives CDR1 MRHNA, CDR2 SNTAGT. There are 13 residues in the CDR3. CDR3 amino acids: CASSGGTGALYTF. CDR3 nucleotide sequence: TGTGCCAGCAGTGGAGGGACAGGAGCCCTCTACACCTTC.

This clone was seen once. V usage is TRBV19 and J usage is TRBJ1-5; possible D gene TRBD1, 5 bases. V lost 2 bases, J lost 12 bases, and 11 bases lay in between. The CDR3 consists of 12 residues. The V gene's germline CDR1 is LNHDA and CDR2 SQIVND (reference sequence). For the CDR3, the DNA is TGTGCCAGTAGTATACAGGGCGACGGCCAGCATTTT. It yields the protein CASSIQGDGQHF.

The chain links TRBV11-2 to TRBJ2-3, with TRBD1 matching 7 bases. Per the germline V gene, CDR1 is SGHAT and CDR2 is FQNNGV. V trimming: 4 bases; J trimming: 2 bases; junction bases outside the gene matches: 9. This CDR3 has 16 amino acids. CDR3 region: CASSYFQGVVTDTQYF. CDR3 in DNA: TGTGCCAGCAGCTACTTTCAGGGGGTCGTCACAGATACGCAGTATTTT.

The J gene is TRBJ2-7, the V gene TRBV6-6; D possibly corresponds to TRBD1 (5 bases). CDR3 length equals 14 residues. The V end lost 2 bases, the J end lost 0 bases, and 8 bases lay between the germline ends. Germline lookup yields CDR1 MNHNY and CDR2 SVGAGI (reference sequence). Here the CDR3 DNA reads TGTGCCAGCAGTTACACGACAGCCTCCTACGAGCAGTACGTC. Amino acid sequence: CASSYTTASYEQYV.

J is TRBJ1-6 and V is TRBV6-6; D remains ambiguous. This CDR3 is 14 amino acids long. V was cut by 4 bases and J by 5 bases, with 9 bases left in between. The germline V gene encodes CDR1 MNHNY and CDR2 SVGAGI (reference sequence). CDR3 in amino acids: CASSSGGNNSPLHF. The CDR3 DNA sequence: TGTGCCAGCAGTTCTGGAGGGAATAATTCACCCCTCCACTTT.

J is TRBJ2-5 and V is TRBV5-4; TRBD2 might be the D (6 bases). The V gene lost 1 base and the J gene lost 0 bases, with 13 bases spanning the gap. Germline CDR1 SGHNT, CDR2 YYREEE (reference sequence). The CDR3 covers 16 residues. CDR3 loop: CASSLSSGENQETQYF. DNA for the CDR3: TGTGCCAGCAGCTTGTCCTCGGGGGAGAACCAAGAGACCCAGTACTTC.

The chain links TRBV30 to TRBJ1-2, with 9 bases fitting TRBD1. V trimming: 3 bases; J trimming: 6 bases; junction bases outside the gene matches: 8. The CDR3 extends over 14 amino acids. CDR1 is GTSNPN, CDR2 SVGIG, per germline (reference sequence). CDR3 loop: CAWRGVDRGNGYTF. The CDR3 DNA reads as TGTGCCTGGAGAGGCGTGGACAGGGGTAATGGCTACACCTTC.

This clone was observed a few times. This rearrangement joins TRBV7-8 to TRBJ2-3; 9 nucleotides agree with TRBD2. Looked up from germline, CDR1 is SGHVS and CDR2 is FQNEAQ. The CDR3 is made up of 16 amino acids. After removal of 3 bases from V and 1 base from J, the junction contained 5 bases not matched to a gene. CDR3 DNA sequence: TGTGCCAGCAGCTTCCAAGCGGGGGGTGGCACAGATACGCAGTATTTT. Protein sequence: CASSFQAGGGTDTQYF.

CDR3 coding DNA: TGTGCCAGCAGTGAAGGTGGCCTAGGGGGAGAGACCCAGTACTTC. It is translated as CASSEGGLGGETQYF. This sequence joins TRBV2 and TRBJ2-5, with D possibly TRBD1 on 6 matching bases. Germline lookup yields CDR1 SNHLY and CDR2 FYNNEI. V was cut by 1 base and J by 4 bases, with 13 bases left in between. The CDR3 covers 15 residues.

V usage is TRBV2 and J usage is TRBJ2-1, with 10 bases lining up with TRBD2. V gave up 1 base and J gave up 8 bases; unmatched junction bases: 5. Germline assignment: CDR1 SNHLY and CDR2 FYNNEI. The CDR3 is made up of 15 amino acids. The CDR3 nucleotides read TGTGCCAGCAGTGAAGGCCTAGCGGGGGCATATGAGCAGTTCTTC. Encoded protein: CASSEGLAGAYEQFF.